This T cell receptor (beta chain) originates from a study of CD8 T cells in Susac syndrome. Study findings and constraints: The study recognized that its TCR sequencing and HLA analysis covered a relatively small number of individuals.

Random hexamers were used to reverse transcribe an amount of 0.5 to 1 ug RNA. The immunoSEQ assay covered 54 Vbeta and 13 Jbeta segments for CDR3. One entry per CDR3 protein, called by TCRdb with MiXCR from the immunoSEQ multiplex PCR reads. The profile covers about 150,000 distinct CDR3 sequences, with approximately 94% appearing a single time and roughly 0.21% taken by the ten largest. About this clonotype itself: The antigen remains undetermined.

This CDR3 is built from 13 residues. V gave up 6 bases and J gave up 11 bases, with 14 bases separating them. TCR beta sequencing was performed on blood CD8+ and CD4+ T cells. Negative magnetic isolation gave CD8+ and CD4+ cells; FACS enriched CD8+ TEMRA. The TCR comes from a human donor with multiple sclerosis. This chain uses TRBV12-3 or TRBV12-4 with TRBJ1-6; no reliable D call. The sequenced material came from CD8+ T cells from PBMCs. The CDR3 region has the DNA TGTGCCAGCAGCCCGTCGGGTCCCGCACCCCTCCACTTT. The encoded protein is CASSPSGPAPLHF.